The 30 T cell receptor beta chains presented below share a single source sample, sequenced in a study of neurological immune-mediated disorders. One entry per CDR3 protein, called by TCRdb with MiXCR from the 5' RACE reads. The data contain 45,000 to 50,000 distinct CDR3 sequences, around 4.3% of them singletons. Sequenced material: PBMCs. The source is a woman in her fifties or sixties with multiple sclerosis.

This chain joins TRBV20-1 and TRBJ2-4; D not resolved. V was trimmed by 7 bases and J by 5 bases, leaving 18 bases between them. The CDR3 totals 14 residues. Germline values: CDR1 DFQATT, CDR2 SNEGSKA (reference sequence). The CDR3 sequence is CSVRPPGLQNIQYF. The CDR3 DNA is TGCAGTGTCAGACCTCCGGGTCTCCAAAACATTCAGTACTTC.

This clonotype has a handful of counts. The chain employs TRBV10-2 and TRBJ2-1; D is perhaps TRBD2 (6 bases). The CDR3 extends over 14 amino acids. CDR1 and CDR2 (germline): WSHSY, SAAADI. Between the trimmed V and J ends, which lost 5 bases and 7 bases, there was a span of 15 bases. Here the CDR3 reads CASSRWDSENEQFF. As DNA, the CDR3 is TGCGCCAGCAGTCGCTGGGACTCCGAGAATGAGCAGTTCTTC.

This clonotype was recorded at least ten times. The chain is built from TRBV12-3 or TRBV12-4 and TRBJ1-2, with 7 positions matching TRBD1. With 8 bases clipped from V and 9 bases from J, the junction kept 12 bases outside the gene matches. The CDR3 runs to 13 residues. DNA for the CDR3: TGTGCCAGCGGACAGCAGACAGGGAGCAGCTACACCTTC. This translates into CASGQQTGSSYTF.

Many counts were recorded for this clonotype. CDR3 sequence reads: CASSLVWATGELFF. CDR3 nucleotide sequence: TGTGCCAGCAGCTTAGTTTGGGCCACCGGGGAGCTGTTTTTT. The V call is TRBV7-2, the J call TRBJ2-2; D is unclear. The V and J ends lost 1 base and 4 bases respectively, with 7 bases between them. The CDR3 loop spans 14 amino acids. Germline CDR1 reads SGHTA; CDR2 reads FQGNSA.

This clonotype was seen ten or more times. The V and J genes are TRBV7-2 and TRBJ1-1; D might be TRBD1 (5 bases). Germline V gives CDR1 SGHTA, CDR2 FQGNSA. The CDR3 extends over 14 amino acids. Trimming took 0 bases from V and 0 from J, leaving 5 bases between them. CDR3 DNA sequence: TGTGCCAGCAGCTTAGCGGGGGTGAACACTGAAGCTTTCTTT. It yields the protein CASSLAGVNTEAFF.

Of note for this clonotype: A much larger clone lies one base from this, so it may be a read error. This chain joins TRBV6-4 and TRBJ2-1; 7 nucleotides match TRBD2. V shed 2 bases, J shed 6 bases, and the junction held 10 bases outside the gene matches. This CDR3 contains 16 residues. The germline V gene encodes CDR1 MRHNA and CDR2 SNTAGT. This chain's CDR3 is CASSDTLAWESNEQFF. DNA for the CDR3: TGTGCCAGCAGTGACACACTAGCGTGGGAAAGCAATGAGCAGTTCTTC.

This clonotype was recorded many times. This chain joins TRBV4-2 and TRBJ2-2; 8 bases agree with TRBD2. The germline CDR1 and CDR2 sequences are LGHNA and YNFKEQ. J was trimmed by 6 bases and V by 1 base; bases with no gene match: 7. The CDR3 extends over 16 amino acids. CDR3 region: CASSQGTGGQSGELFF. The DNA for the CDR3 is TGTGCCAGCAGCCAAGGAACGGGGGGGCAGTCCGGGGAGCTGTTTTTT.

This clonotype has more than one count but fewer than ten. This sequence joins TRBV10-3 and TRBJ1-5; no clear D gene. Germline lookup yields CDR1 ENHRY and CDR2 SYGVKD. This CDR3 has 14 residues. V dropped 3 bases and J dropped 3 bases, with 9 bases sitting between them. DNA of the CDR3: TGTGCCATCAGTGATCCGACGGTCAATCAGCCCCAGCATTTT. This translates into CAISDPTVNQPQHF.

This clonotype has a count of ten or more. This chain joins TRBV20-1 and TRBJ2-1; D remains ambiguous. The CDR3 length is 11 residues. In germline, CDR1 is DFQATT, CDR2 SNEGSKA (reference sequence). V was clipped by 5 bases and J by 3 bases, with 5 bases between them. In DNA, the CDR3 is TGCAGTGCTGAGGACTACAATGAGCAGTTCTTC. Translating it yields CSAEDYNEQFF.

The CDR3 DNA follows: TGCGCCAGCCGAGCGACTAGCTCCTACAATGAGCAGTTCTTC. As protein: CASRATSSYNEQFF. The genes are TRBV10-2 and TRBJ2-1, with TRBD2 as a possible D gene (6 bases). The CDR3 loop spans 14 amino acids. Between the trimmed V and J ends, which lost 8 bases and 0 bases, there was a span of 11 bases. In germline, CDR1 is WSHSY, CDR2 SAAADI.

This clonotype occurred a few times. The chain couples TRBV28 to TRBJ2-5, with TRBD1 matching 12 bases. The CDR3 has 17 amino acids. With 5 bases clipped from V and 5 bases from J, the junction kept 12 bases outside the gene matches. Per the germline V gene, CDR1 is MDHEN and CDR2 is SYDVKM. The CDR3 spells CASSPRDRGRPGETQYF. In DNA form, the CDR3 reads TGTGCCAGCAGTCCCCGGGACAGGGGGCGTCCGGGGGAGACCCAGTACTTC.

This clonotype was seen at least ten times. The chain uses TRBV4-1 and TRBJ2-7; no definite D call. The CDR3 runs 13 residues. Trimming took 1 base from V and 4 from J, leaving 8 bases between them. Germline CDR1 and CDR2: MGHRA and YSYEKL. The CDR3 region has the DNA TGCGCCAGCAGCCAAGCCCTCATGTACGAGCAGTACGTC. It codes for CASSQALMYEQYV.

Ten or more counts support this clonotype. The chain couples TRBV21-1 to TRBJ1-4. TRBV21-1 is shown as a pseudogene. This CDR3 has 17 amino acids. CDR3 DNA: TGTGCCAGCAGCAAAGGGCAGCCAAATTCAACTAATGAAAAACTGTTTTTT. This codes for CASSKGQPNSTNEKLFF.

This clonotype has at least ten counts. The rearrangement links TRBV20-1 to TRBJ2-1; 12 positions agree with TRBD2. The germline CDR1 and CDR2 sequences are DFQATT and SNEGSKA (reference sequence). V lost 2 bases and J lost 8; bases outside the gene matches: 7. There are 15 residues in the CDR3. The CDR3 bases are TGCAGTGCTAGAATGACTAGCGGGAGCCTTGATGAGCAGTTCTTC. Protein: CSARMTSGSLDEQFF.

The gene calls are TRBV27 and TRBJ2-3, with TRBD2 identical over 7 bases. In germline, CDR1 is MNHEY, CDR2 SMNVEV (reference sequence). V shed 8 bases, J shed 3 bases, and the junction held 5 bases outside the gene matches. This CDR3 region has 13 residues. The CDR3 here is CASGLGRTDTQYF. CDR3 nucleotides: TGTGCCAGCGGCCTCGGGAGGACAGATACGCAGTATTTT.

This clonotype was recorded many times. This chain connects TRBV20-1 to TRBJ2-1, with 11 bases fitting TRBD2. The junction had 5 bases not matched to a gene; V was cut back by 6 bases and J by 4 bases. The CDR3 has 14 residues. CDR1 and CDR2 (germline): DFQATT, SNEGSKA (reference sequence). CDR3 region: CSALSGRGYNEQFF. The CDR3 coding sequence is TGCAGTGCCCTTAGCGGGAGGGGTTACAATGAGCAGTTCTTC.

This clonotype was observed many times. V and J are TRBV3-1 and TRBJ2-5; D is unclear. The CDR3 spans 12 residues. V dropped 2 bases and J dropped 4 bases, with 5 bases sitting between them. Per germline, CDR1 LGHDT and CDR2 YNNKEL (reference sequence). CDR3 coding DNA: TGTGCCAGCAGCCAACGGATAGAGACCCAGTACTTC. Its protein product is CASSQRIETQYF.

This chain joins TRBV12-3 or TRBV12-4 and TRBJ2-7; D gene uncertain. Trimming cost V 6 bases and J 1 base, with 13 bases left between them. CDR3 length: 14 residues. CDR3 sequence reads: CASSYFTLSYEQYF. Here the CDR3 DNA reads TGTGCCAGCAGCTACTTCACCCTATCCTACGAGCAGTACTTC.

This clonotype showed up many times. The chain joins TRBV20-1 to TRBJ2-3; the D is unclear. V lost 1 base, J lost 2 bases, and 10 bases lay in between. CDR1 and CDR2 (germline): DFQATT, SNEGSKA (reference sequence). The length of the CDR3 is 14 residues. In nucleotides, the CDR3 is TGCAGTGCTAGAGGGATGGGGAACACAGATACGCAGTATTTT. As protein: CSARGMGNTDTQYF.

V and J are TRBV6-5 and TRBJ1-2; 7 nucleotides agree with TRBD1. The CDR3 spans 12 residues. Unmatched junction bases numbered 8, after V lost 8 bases and J lost 8 bases. Germline CDR1 and CDR2: MNHEY and SVGAGI. The chain's CDR3 is CASVRQGLGYTF. The DNA for the CDR3 is TGTGCCAGCGTCCGACAGGGACTGGGCTACACCTTC.

This clonotype was counted at least ten times. The chain combines TRBV9 with TRBJ1-4, with 7 bases aligning to TRBD1. The CDR3 spans 14 residues. Per the germline V gene, CDR1 is SGDLS and CDR2 is YYNGEE. V trimming: 4 bases; J trimming: 12 bases; junction bases outside the gene matches: 12. CDR3 sequence: CASSPRTGGSELFF. The DNA of the CDR3 is TGTGCCAGCAGCCCACGGACAGGTGGCTCGGAACTGTTTTTT.

This clonotype was detected ten times or more. The CDR3: CSASALDTQYF. The CDR3 nucleotides are TGCAGTGCTAGTGCCCTAGATACGCAGTATTTT. The J gene is TRBJ2-3, the V gene TRBV20-1; D is ambiguous. The V and J ends lost 3 bases and 5 bases respectively, with 6 bases between them. The CDR3 loop spans 11 amino acids. Germline values: CDR1 DFQATT, CDR2 SNEGSKA (reference sequence).

This clonotype has a count of ten or more. Compared with germline, one end of the junction differs, possibly owing to a read error. The rearrangement joins TRBV7-7 to TRBJ2-5, with no clear D. The germline CDR1 and CDR2 sequences are SSHAT and FNYEAQ (reference sequence). There are 16 residues in the CDR3. In nucleotides, the CDR3 is TGTGCTAGCAGCCGCGAGCTGATTGCCACACAAGAGACCCAGTACTTC. It codes for CASSRELIATQETQYF.

This clonotype showed up many times. This rearrangement joins TRBV28 to TRBJ2-3; D unresolved. The CDR3 is 13 residues long. The V gene lost 8 bases and the J gene lost 2 bases, with 11 bases spanning the gap. Germline V gives CDR1 MDHEN, CDR2 SYDVKM. The CDR3 DNA reads as TGTGCCAGCTCGTCGGCGGACACAGATACGCAGTATTTT. Protein sequence: CASSSADTDTQYF.

This clonotype was counted ten times or more. As DNA, the CDR3 is TGCAGTGCCATGGGACAGGCAGGGACCCAGTACTTC. It encodes CSAMGQAGTQYF. This chain connects TRBV20-1 to TRBJ2-5; 8 bases line up with TRBD1. This CDR3 has 12 amino acids. Germline V gene data show CDR1 as DFQATT and CDR2 as SNEGSKA (reference sequence). Germline trimming cut 6 bases from V and 7 bases from J; bases unmatched to any gene: 7.

This clonotype appeared many times. V is TRBV20-1 and J is TRBJ2-2; D is tentatively TRBD1 or TRBD2 (5 bases each). Germline CDR1 reads DFQATT; CDR2 reads SNEGSKA (reference sequence). Trimming cost V 0 bases and J 4 bases, with 9 bases left between them. The CDR3 runs 14 residues. The CDR3 is CSARDGGGTGELFF. DNA for the CDR3: TGCAGTGCTAGAGATGGTGGGGGCACCGGGGAGCTGTTTTTT.

This clonotype was seen repeatedly, ten times or more. V usage is TRBV7-2 and J usage is TRBJ1-1, with D unresolved. V was cut by 4 bases and J by 1 base, with 10 bases left in between. The V gene's germline CDR1 is SGHTA and CDR2 FQGNSA. The CDR3 covers 14 residues. The CDR3 spells CASSSQSRNTEAFF. The DNA of the CDR3 is TGTGCCAGCAGCTCCCAGTCGAGGAACACTGAAGCTTTCTTT.

V usage is TRBV7-8 and J usage is TRBJ2-1; D is undetermined. Trimming removed 5 bases from V and 4 bases from J, with 15 bases in between. The germline V gene has CDR1 SGHVS and CDR2 FQNEAQ. The CDR3 extends over 15 amino acids. This CDR3 is CASSPAPDGYNEQFF. The DNA of the CDR3 is TGTGCCAGCAGCCCCGCTCCGGACGGATACAATGAGCAGTTCTTC.

This clonotype was recorded a few times. The genes are TRBV7-2 and TRBJ2-7, with 7 bases aligning to TRBD2. V was clipped by 1 base and J by 4 bases; unmatched bases: 4. The CDR3 has 14 amino acids. CDR1 and CDR2 (germline): SGHTA, FQGNSA. CDR3 loop: CASSLGGEGYEQYF. CDR3 bases: TGTGCCAGCAGCTTAGGGGGGGAGGGGTACGAGCAGTACTTC. Drawing the rest from reference TRBV7-2 and TRBJ2-7, the complete variable domain is GAGVSQSPSNKVTEKGKDVELRCDPISGHTALYWYRQSLGQGLEFLIYFQGNSAPDKSGLPSDRFSAERTGGSVSTLTIQRTQQEDSAVYLCASSLGGEGYEQYFGPGTRLTVT.

This clonotype was seen many times. V usage is TRBV11-2 and J usage is TRBJ2-5, with TRBD2 matching 7 bases. The CDR3 consists of 12 residues. V dropped 1 base and J dropped 9; count of bases not matched to a gene: 2. Looked up from germline, CDR1 is SGHAT and CDR2 is FQNNGV. For the CDR3, the DNA is TGTGCCAGCAGCTTAGCTGGGAGGGCCCAGTACTTC. Amino acid sequence: CASSLAGRAQYF.